The present T cell receptor (beta chain) was sequenced within a study of Graves' ophthalmopathy and Graves' hyperthyroidism. This clonotype was counted ten times or more. RNA transcripts served as template for amplifying TCR beta CDR3 sequences. Following a first-round RT-PCR that used HTBI primers, a second-round multiplex PCR was carried out. TCRdb reanalysed the multiplex PCR reads using MiXCR and keeps one entry per CDR3 protein. In the table there are 40,000 to 45,000 distinct CDR3 sequences, approximately 52% of which are singletons. In germline, CDR1 is SEHNR, CDR2 FQNEAQ (reference sequence). This CDR3 comprises 15 residues. V shed 1 base, J shed 2 bases, and the junction held 1 base outside the gene matches.

This TCR was recovered from an adult man with Graves' ophthalmopathy. Sequences were obtained from peripheral blood. The chain carries TRBV7-9 and TRBJ2-5, with 10 bases matching TRBD2. The CDR3 sequence: CASSLGTSGQETQYF. The CDR3 nucleotides are TGTGCCAGCAGCTTAGGGACTAGCGGTCAAGAGACCCAGTACTTC.